The 31 T cell receptor beta chains given below trace back to one sample, sequenced in a study of shared clonotypes between healthy human individuals (dated by TCRdb to about 2020). Library preparation was by the immunoSEQ multiplex PCR assay. TCRdb provides this immuneACCESS table in a form limited to in-frame rearrangements. Some clones are lacking; in checked studies, under half of them reflect an unresolved V gene, and why the rest are absent is not known. In all, the sample holds millions of clones, and approximately 90% of those were seen once. The ten largest account for roughly 0.15% of the sample. The specimen sequenced was naive CD4+ T cells sorted from blood. This sample's cell subset or site label indicates: CD45RA+ positively selected. These receptor sequences come from a man between 18 and 29 years old in good health.

The rearrangement links TRBV6-1 to TRBJ2-5; maybe TRBD1 (5 bases). CDR3 size: 13 residues. In germline, CDR1 is MNHNS, CDR2 SASEGT. Here the CDR3 reads CTHSRDFQETQYF. CDR3 in DNA: TGTACTCACAGCAGGGATTTCCAAGAGACCCAGTACTTC.

The chain employs TRBV5-6 and TRBJ2-5; D unclear. V was shortened by 0 bases and J by 5 bases, with 11 bases between the two germline ends. CDR1 is SGHDT and CDR2 is YYEEEE in the germline V gene. The CDR3 length is 14 residues. The CDR3 spells CASSLGSPQETQYF. CDR3 bases: TGTGCCAGCAGCTTGGGAAGTCCCCAGGAGACCCAGTACTTC.

The table lists this clone with a count of one. This rearrangement joins TRBV10-3 to TRBJ1-3, with 7 bases fitting TRBD1. There are 15 residues in the CDR3. V lost 6 bases to trimming and J lost 0 bases; unmatched junction nucleotides: 5. CDR1 is ENHRY and CDR2 is SYGVKD in the germline V gene. The CDR3 here is CAIRRGQSSGNTIYF. CDR3 sequence (DNA): TGTGCCATCAGAAGGGGACAGTCCTCTGGAAACACCATATATTTT.

DNA of the CDR3: TGTGCCAGCAGCTTAGGAGGGGGAGGGCAGCCCCAGCATTTT. Encoded protein: CASSLGGGGQPQHF. The chain carries TRBV7-9 and TRBJ1-5; tentative D call: TRBD1 (6 bases). Germline V CDR1 and CDR2: SEHNR, FQNEAQ (reference sequence). V was shortened by 1 base and J by 7 bases, with 11 bases between the two germline ends. The CDR3 spans 14 residues. Full variable domain (remainder filled in from reference TRBV7-9 and TRBJ1-5): DTGVSQNPRHKITKRGQNVTFRCDPISEHNRLYWYRQTLGQGPEFLTYFQNEAQLEKSRLLSDRFSAERPKGSFSTLEIQRTEQGDSAMYLCASSLGGGGQPQHFGDGTRLSIL.

On this clone itself: Other DNA sequences in the same sample also yield this CDR3. The chain carries TRBV5-1 and TRBJ2-7; D is ambiguous. There are 14 residues in the CDR3. The V end was cut by 2 bases, the J end by 2 bases, with 11 bases between. The germline CDR1 and CDR2 sequences are SGHRS and YFSETQ. The CDR3 DNA reads as TGCGCCAGCAGCTTCGGCCAAGCCCCCTACGAGCAGTACTTC. It specifies CASSFGQAPYEQYF.

The V call is TRBV19, the J call TRBJ1-6; 9 bases are a match to TRBD1. Germline V CDR1 and CDR2: LNHDA, SQIVND (reference sequence). V lost 7 bases, J lost 8 bases, and 6 bases stayed unmatched. This CDR3 spans 14 amino acids. The CDR3 sequence: CASTWDRVDSPLHF. CDR3 nucleotide sequence: TGTGCCAGTACCTGGGACAGGGTGGATTCACCCCTCCACTTT.

This clone was counted a single time. CDR3 sequence: CASSISQLNTEAFF. The CDR3 DNA reads as TGTGCCAGTAGTATCTCACAGCTGAACACTGAAGCTTTCTTT. This sequence joins TRBV19 and TRBJ1-1; D gene ambiguous. V was shortened by 3 bases and J by 0 bases, with 8 bases between the two germline ends. The CDR3 loop spans 14 amino acids. Germline CDR1 reads LNHDA; CDR2 reads SQIVND (reference sequence).

This clone was observed a single time. This specimen includes other DNA sequences encoding the same CDR3. V and J are TRBV21-1 and TRBJ2-7; the table's D call TRBD1 went unverified against the DNA. TRBV21-1 is given as a pseudogene. The CDR3 consists of 13 residues. Written as DNA, the CDR3 is TGTGCCAGCAGCAAGGGGACAGGCTACGAGCAGTACTTC. Translating gives CASSKGTGYEQYF.

This clone was found once. The chain employs TRBV11-2 and TRBJ1-1; D remains ambiguous. Germline V gives CDR1 SGHAT, CDR2 FQNNGV. V was pared by 2 bases and J by 3 bases, with 10 bases between. There are 14 residues in the CDR3. CDR3 loop: CASSLNRIYTEAFF. The CDR3 coding sequence is TGTGCCAGCAGCTTAAACAGAATATACACTGAAGCTTTCTTT.

The chain couples TRBV6-5 to TRBJ2-2; the match to TRBD1 covers 7 bases. The ends lost 4 bases at V and 1 base at J; junction bases unmatched: 3. CDR3 length: 15 amino acids. Germline CDR1 MNHEY, CDR2 SVGAGI. The CDR3 protein is CASSFGTVNTGELFF. Written as DNA, the CDR3 is TGTGCCAGCAGTTTCGGGACAGTGAACACCGGGGAGCTGTTTTTT.

The chain employs TRBV18 and TRBJ2-3; 7 nucleotides line up with TRBD2. In germline, CDR1 is KGHSH, CDR2 LQKENI. CDR3 length: 15 residues. The J segment lost 1 base and the V segment lost 6 bases, leaving 7 bases of the junction unmatched. CDR3 sequence reads: CASSPSGVRTDTQYF. Written as DNA, the CDR3 is TGTGCCAGCTCCCCCAGCGGGGTGCGCACAGATACGCAGTATTTT.

This chain joins TRBV5-1 and TRBJ2-1; D perhaps matches TRBD1 (5 bases). The CDR3 contains 13 residues. V was cut by 7 bases and J by 5 bases, with 13 bases left in between. The germline V gene has CDR1 SGHRS and CDR2 YFSETQ. The CDR3 DNA reads as TGCGCCAGCTTTCTGGACACTCACAATGAGCAGTTCTTC. Encoded protein: CASFLDTHNEQFF.

The rearrangement joins TRBV10-1 to TRBJ1-2; TRBD1 is a possible D gene (5 bases). The ends were cut back, 3 bases at V and 2 bases at J, with 19 bases in the middle. CDR1 is WNHNN, CDR2 SYGVQD, per germline (reference sequence). The CDR3 sequence is 17 residues long. Here the CDR3 DNA reads TGCGCCAGCAGTGATGGGTCAGGGCCTGCCGTCAACTATGGCTACACCTTC. As protein: CASSDGSGPAVNYGYTF.

The chain combines TRBV19 with TRBJ2-5; D gene uncertain. Per germline, CDR1 LNHDA and CDR2 SQIVND (reference sequence). The ends were cut back, 1 base at V and 1 base at J, with 7 bases in the middle. CDR3 size: 14 residues. The CDR3 DNA follows: TGTGCCAGTAGTATAGTAGCCAGCCAAGAGACCCAGTACTTC. It is translated as CASSIVASQETQYF.

CDR3 in DNA: TGCAGCGTTGATAGGGGGCCCGGGGAGCTGTTTTTT. This codes for CSVDRGPGELFF. The chain has TRBV29-1 and TRBJ2-2; 7 bases line up with TRBD1. Germline loops: CDR1 SQVTM, CDR2 ANQGSEA. The CDR3 runs to 12 residues. Germline trimming cut 3 bases from V and 6 bases from J; bases unmatched to any gene: 1.

In nucleotides, the CDR3 is TGTGCCAGCAGCTTGGAGGTCAAGAACAATGAGCAGTTCTTC. Translated, it gives CASSLEVKNNEQFF. The chain uses TRBV5-6 and TRBJ2-1; D remains unclear. V lost 0 bases, J lost 5 bases, and 9 bases lay in between. Germline V lookup: CDR1 SGHDT, CDR2 YYEEEE. The CDR3 covers 14 residues. Drawing the rest from reference TRBV5-6 and TRBJ2-1, the complete variable domain is DAGVTQSPTHLIKTRGQQVTLRCSPKSGHDTVSWYQQALGQGPQFIFQYYEEEERQRGNFPDRFSGHQFPNYSSELNVNALLLGDSALYLCASSLEVKNNEQFFGPGTRLTVL.

In the case of this clone: Distinct nucleotide sequences in the sample also encode this CDR3. The DNA of the CDR3 is TGTGCCAGCAGCTTAGCTGGGAGTTTAAGCTCCTACGAGCAGTACTTC. It codes for CASSLAGSLSSYEQYF. The rearrangement uses TRBV7-2 and TRBJ2-7; D is possibly TRBD2 (5 bases). CDR3 length: 16 residues. The germline V gene encodes CDR1 SGHTA and CDR2 FQGNSA. Trimming shortened V by 0 bases and J by 0 bases, and 12 bases separated the two germline ends.

V is TRBV7-9 and J is TRBJ1-5, with D tentatively TRBD1 (5 bases). There are 17 residues in the CDR3. Trimming cost V 4 bases and J 0 bases, with 16 bases left between them. Germline V gene sequence: CDR1 SEHNR, CDR2 FQNEAQ (reference sequence). As DNA, the CDR3 is TGTGCCAGCAGCTCCCCCGGACATAGTGATAGCAATCAGCCCCAGCATTTT. This sequence encodes CASSSPGHSDSNQPQHF.

The sample holds a few counts of this clone. The rearrangement joins TRBV30 to TRBJ1-1, with unresolved D. The V end was cut by 0 bases, the J end by 4 bases, with 9 bases between. The CDR3 length is 13 residues. CDR1 is GTSNPN and CDR2 is SVGIG in the germline V gene (reference sequence). The CDR3: CAWSVDSITEAFF. CDR3 sequence (DNA): TGTGCCTGGAGTGTAGACTCAATCACTGAAGCTTTCTTT.

The V call is TRBV5-4, the J call TRBJ1-1; TRBD1 matches at 8 bases. This CDR3 is 16 amino acids long. V lost 1 base to trimming and J lost 9 bases; unmatched junction nucleotides: 14. Germline lookup yields CDR1 SGHNT and CDR2 YYREEE (reference sequence). The CDR3 DNA reads as TGTGCCAGCAGCTTGAAACAGCCAGGGGGCGAAGGAAAAGCTTTCTTT. This translates into CASSLKQPGGEGKAFF. Based on the CDR3 plus reference TRBV5-4 and TRBJ1-1, the full variable domain is ETGVTQSPTHLIKTRGQQVTLRCSSQSGHNTVSWYQQALGQGPQFIFQYYREEENGRGNFPPRFSGLQFPNYSSELNVNALELDDSALYLCASSLKQPGGEGKAFFGQGTRLTVV.

This chain joins TRBV27 and TRBJ2-2; possibly TRBD2 for D (6 bases). Germline V lookup: CDR1 MNHEY, CDR2 SMNVEV (reference sequence). V lost 2 bases and J lost 1, with 11 bases in between. The CDR3 is made up of 16 amino acids. CDR3 sequence reads: CASSLRVGGNTGELFF. The CDR3 nucleotides read TGTGCCAGCAGTTTAAGGGTCGGGGGGAACACCGGGGAGCTGTTTTTT.

The chain combines TRBV18 with TRBJ2-5, with unresolved D. The germline CDR1 and CDR2 sequences are KGHSH and LQKENI. The CDR3 spans 14 residues. Trimming removed 6 bases at V and 1 base at J, with 12 bases between. CDR3: CASSHDNGQETQYF. The CDR3 DNA reads as TGTGCCAGCTCCCACGACAATGGCCAAGAGACCCAGTACTTC.

V is TRBV9 and J is TRBJ1-3, with D possibly being TRBD1 (5 bases). Germline-derived CDR1 and CDR2 are SGDLS and YYNGEE. The CDR3 runs 17 residues. Deletions cut 0 bases from V and 4 bases from J, with 17 bases between. The CDR3 loop is CASSVGVGQGIGNTIYF. The CDR3 DNA is TGTGCCAGCAGCGTAGGGGTTGGGCAGGGTATAGGAAACACCATATATTTT.

The CDR3, as DNA: TGTGCCAGCAGCCCAGATGGACTAGCGGTCACCGGGGAGCTGTTTTTT. This gives the protein CASSPDGLAVTGELFF. V is TRBV7-9 and J is TRBJ2-2, with 10 bases matching TRBD2. The CDR3 consists of 16 residues. In germline, CDR1 is SEHNR, CDR2 FQNEAQ (reference sequence). With V trimmed by 5 bases and J by 4 bases, 7 bases remained unmatched.

On this clone itself: A junction boundary mismatches the germline segment, possibly from a read error. The chain joins TRBV11-2 to TRBJ2-5; TRBD1 might be the D (6 bases). The CDR3 runs to 14 residues. Germline assignment: CDR1 SGHAT and CDR2 FQNNGV. The CDR3 reads CVSSSATGKETQYF. Written as DNA, the CDR3 is TGTGTCAGCAGCTCAGCTACAGGGAAAGAGACCCAGTACTTC.

The J gene is TRBJ1-6, the V gene TRBV5-6; D gene uncertain. V lost 0 bases and J lost 6, with 7 bases in between. The CDR3 is 14 residues long. Germline assignment: CDR1 SGHDT and CDR2 YYEEEE. CDR3 DNA: TGTGCCAGCAGCTTGGGGGAAGCTAATTCACCCCTCCACTTT. It codes for CASSLGEANSPLHF.

J is TRBJ2-1 and V is TRBV4-1; 11 nucleotides line up with TRBD1. CDR1 is MGHRA, CDR2 YSYEKL, per germline. CDR3 length equals 17 residues. J lost 1 base, V lost 2 bases, and 4 bases had no gene match. This chain's CDR3 is CASSQSGDRGSYNEQFF. CDR3 DNA sequence: TGCGCCAGCAGCCAAAGTGGGGACAGGGGGTCCTACAATGAGCAGTTCTTC.

CDR3 sequence (DNA): TGTGCCAGCAGCGTAGCCCCACTCAAGGGAAGAGGTTCACCCCTCCACTTT. Translation gives CASSVAPLKGRGSPLHF. This sequence joins TRBV9 and TRBJ1-6; D gene uncertain. Trimming removed 0 bases from V and 9 bases from J, with 19 bases in between. The CDR3 consists of 17 residues. Looked up from germline, CDR1 is SGDLS and CDR2 is YYNGEE.

The chain is built from TRBV6-1 and TRBJ2-7; D gene ambiguous. Between the trimmed V and J ends, which lost 7 bases and 0 bases, there was a span of 10 bases. Germline CDR1 is MNHNS and CDR2 is SASEGT. There are 13 residues in the CDR3. CDR3 region: CASIAANSYEQYF. The CDR3, as DNA: TGTGCCAGCATTGCAGCTAACTCCTACGAGCAGTACTTC.

This chain joins TRBV18 and TRBJ2-2, with D unclear. The length of the CDR3 is 11 residues. The germline V gene encodes CDR1 KGHSH and CDR2 LQKENI. V was cut by 5 bases and J by 6 bases, with 4 bases left in between. The CDR3, as DNA: TGTGCCAGCTCAGATTCCGGGGAGCTGTTTTTT. Amino acids: CASSDSGELFF.

This chain connects TRBV2 to TRBJ2-5, with TRBD1 matching 9 bases. Near its end, the DNA agrees better with TRBJ2-7, so the J call may be wrong. The CDR3 has 14 amino acids. The V gene's germline CDR1 is SNHLY and CDR2 FYNNEI. The CDR3 nucleotides are TGTGCCAGCAGGTGGGACAGGGCCGCCGGCGAGCAGTACTTC. Encoded protein: CASRWDRAAGEQYF.